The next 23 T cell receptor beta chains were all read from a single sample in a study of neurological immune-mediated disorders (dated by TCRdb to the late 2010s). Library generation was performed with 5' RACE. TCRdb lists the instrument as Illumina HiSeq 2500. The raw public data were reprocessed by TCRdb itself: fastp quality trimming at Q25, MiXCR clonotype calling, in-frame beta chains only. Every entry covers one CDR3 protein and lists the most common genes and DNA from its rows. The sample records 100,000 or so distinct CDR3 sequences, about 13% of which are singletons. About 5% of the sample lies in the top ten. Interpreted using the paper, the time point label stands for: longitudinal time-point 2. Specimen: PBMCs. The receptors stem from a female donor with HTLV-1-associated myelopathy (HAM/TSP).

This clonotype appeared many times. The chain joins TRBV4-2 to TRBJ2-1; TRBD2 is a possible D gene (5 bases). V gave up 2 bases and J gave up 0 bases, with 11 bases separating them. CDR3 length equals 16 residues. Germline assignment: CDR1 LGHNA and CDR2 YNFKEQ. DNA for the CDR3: TGTGCCAGCAGCCAAAAAGCGGATAGCTCCTACAATGAGCAGTTCTTC. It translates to CASSQKADSSYNEQFF.

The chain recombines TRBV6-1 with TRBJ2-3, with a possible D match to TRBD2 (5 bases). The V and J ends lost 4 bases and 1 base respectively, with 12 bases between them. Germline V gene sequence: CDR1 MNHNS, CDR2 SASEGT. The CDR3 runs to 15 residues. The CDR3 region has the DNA TGTGCCAGCAGTGTAGGTCAGAGGGGCACAGATACGCAGTATTTT. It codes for CASSVGQRGTDTQYF.

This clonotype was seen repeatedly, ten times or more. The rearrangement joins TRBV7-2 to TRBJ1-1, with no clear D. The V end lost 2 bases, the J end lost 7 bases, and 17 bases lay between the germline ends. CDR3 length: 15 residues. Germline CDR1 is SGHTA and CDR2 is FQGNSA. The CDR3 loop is CASSLSYPWTDEAFF. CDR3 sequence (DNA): TGTGCCAGCAGCTTAAGCTATCCGTGGACCGATGAAGCTTTCTTT.

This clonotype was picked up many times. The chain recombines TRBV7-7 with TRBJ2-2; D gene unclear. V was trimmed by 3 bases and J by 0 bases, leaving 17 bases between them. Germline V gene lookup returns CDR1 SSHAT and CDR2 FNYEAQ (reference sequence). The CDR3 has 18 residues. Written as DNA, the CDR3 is TGTGCCAGCAGCTTTTATAGTGGGCAGGCTTCGAACACCGGGGAGCTGTTTTTT. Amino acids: CASSFYSGQASNTGELFF.

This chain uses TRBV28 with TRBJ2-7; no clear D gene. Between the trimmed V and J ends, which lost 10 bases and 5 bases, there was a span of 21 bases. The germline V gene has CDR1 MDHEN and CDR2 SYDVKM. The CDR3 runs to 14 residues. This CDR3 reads CATSSDGRRNEQYF. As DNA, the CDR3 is TGTGCCACCAGCTCGGACGGGCGTCGGAACGAGCAGTACTTC.

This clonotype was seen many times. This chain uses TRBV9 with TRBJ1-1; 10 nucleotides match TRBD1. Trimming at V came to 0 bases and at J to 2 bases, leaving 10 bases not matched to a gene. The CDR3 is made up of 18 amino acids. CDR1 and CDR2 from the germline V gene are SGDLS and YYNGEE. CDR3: CASSVEGRGTGVNTEAFF. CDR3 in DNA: TGTGCCAGCAGCGTAGAAGGTCGTGGGACAGGGGTTAACACTGAAGCTTTCTTT.

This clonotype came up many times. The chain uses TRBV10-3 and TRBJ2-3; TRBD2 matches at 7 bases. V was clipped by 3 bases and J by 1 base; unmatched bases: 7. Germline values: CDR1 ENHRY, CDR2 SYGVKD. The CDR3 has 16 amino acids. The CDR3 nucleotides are TGTGCCATCAGTGAAGAGGCTAGCGGCCGCACAGATACGCAGTATTTT. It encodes CAISEEASGRTDTQYF.

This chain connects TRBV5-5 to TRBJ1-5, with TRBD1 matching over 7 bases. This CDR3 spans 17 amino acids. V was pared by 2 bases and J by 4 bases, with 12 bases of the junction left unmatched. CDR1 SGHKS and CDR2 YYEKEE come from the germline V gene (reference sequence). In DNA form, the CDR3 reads TGTGCCAGCAGCTTTTATTCTACGGGACAGAGAAATCAGCCCCAGCATTTT. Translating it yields CASSFYSTGQRNQPQHF.

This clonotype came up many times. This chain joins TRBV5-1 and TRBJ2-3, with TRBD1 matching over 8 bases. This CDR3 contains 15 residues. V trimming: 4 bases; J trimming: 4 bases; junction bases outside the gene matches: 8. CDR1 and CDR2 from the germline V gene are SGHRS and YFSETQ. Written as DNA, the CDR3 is TGCGCCAGCAGCCCCGGGACAGGCGGTCCAGATACGCAGTATTTT. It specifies CASSPGTGGPDTQYF.

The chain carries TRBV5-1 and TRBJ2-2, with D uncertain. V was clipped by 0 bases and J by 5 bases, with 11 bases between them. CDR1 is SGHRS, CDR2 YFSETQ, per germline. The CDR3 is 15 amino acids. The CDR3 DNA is TGCGCCAGCAGCTTGGATAAGGGTTATACCGGGGAGCTGTTTTTT. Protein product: CASSLDKGYTGELFF. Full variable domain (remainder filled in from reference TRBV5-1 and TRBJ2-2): KAGVTQTPRYLIKTRGQQVTLSCSPISGHRSVSWYQQTPGQGLQFLFEYFSETQRNKGNFPGRFSGRQFSNSRSEMNVSTLELGDSALYLCASSLDKGYTGELFFGEGSRLTVL.

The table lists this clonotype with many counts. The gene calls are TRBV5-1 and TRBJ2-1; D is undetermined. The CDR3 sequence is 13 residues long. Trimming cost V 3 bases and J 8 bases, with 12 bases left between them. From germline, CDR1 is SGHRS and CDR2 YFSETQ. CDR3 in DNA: TGCGCCAGCAGCTATAGGTTTGGCGATGAGCAGTTCTTC. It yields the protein CASSYRFGDEQFF.

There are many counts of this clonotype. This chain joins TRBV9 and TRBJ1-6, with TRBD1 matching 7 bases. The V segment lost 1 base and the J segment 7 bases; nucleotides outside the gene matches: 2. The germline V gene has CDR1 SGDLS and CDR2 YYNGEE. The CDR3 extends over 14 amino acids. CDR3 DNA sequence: TGTGCCAGCAGCGTACGGACAGGAAATTCACCCCTCCACTTT. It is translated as CASSVRTGNSPLHF.

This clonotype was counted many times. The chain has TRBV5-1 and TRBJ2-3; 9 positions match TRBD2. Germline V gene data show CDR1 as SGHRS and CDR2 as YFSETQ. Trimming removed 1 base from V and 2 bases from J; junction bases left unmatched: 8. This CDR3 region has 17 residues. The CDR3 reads CASSLMAGGTLTDTQYF. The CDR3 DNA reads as TGCGCCAGCAGCTTGATGGCGGGGGGGACCCTCACAGATACGCAGTATTTT.

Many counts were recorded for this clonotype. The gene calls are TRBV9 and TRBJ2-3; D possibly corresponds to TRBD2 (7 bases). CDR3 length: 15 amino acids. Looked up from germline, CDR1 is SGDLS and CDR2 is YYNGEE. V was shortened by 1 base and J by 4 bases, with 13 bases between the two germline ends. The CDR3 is CASSVSGGGADTQYF. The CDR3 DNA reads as TGTGCCAGCAGCGTATCGGGGGGCGGCGCAGATACGCAGTATTTT.

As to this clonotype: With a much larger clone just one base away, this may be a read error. The CDR3: CDISEGETQYF. As DNA, the CDR3 is TGTGACATCAGTGAGGGGGAGACCCAGTACTTC. The chain carries TRBV10-3 and TRBJ2-5; D may be TRBD1 or TRBD2 (5 bases each). The CDR3 length is 11 residues. From germline, CDR1 is ENHRY and CDR2 SYGVKD.

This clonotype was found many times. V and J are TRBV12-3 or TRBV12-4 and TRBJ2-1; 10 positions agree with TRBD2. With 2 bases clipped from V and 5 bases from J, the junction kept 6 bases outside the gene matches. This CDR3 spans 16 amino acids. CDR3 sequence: CASSLTSGAPHNEQFF. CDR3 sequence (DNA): TGTGCCAGCAGTTTAACTAGCGGGGCCCCCCACAATGAGCAGTTCTTC.

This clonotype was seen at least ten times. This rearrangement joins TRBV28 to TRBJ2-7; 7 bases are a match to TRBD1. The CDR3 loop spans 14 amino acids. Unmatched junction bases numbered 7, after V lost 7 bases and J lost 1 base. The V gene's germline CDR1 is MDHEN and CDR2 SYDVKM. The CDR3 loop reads CASTPRDSSYEQYF. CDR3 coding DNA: TGTGCCAGCACCCCCCGGGACAGTTCCTACGAGCAGTACTTC.

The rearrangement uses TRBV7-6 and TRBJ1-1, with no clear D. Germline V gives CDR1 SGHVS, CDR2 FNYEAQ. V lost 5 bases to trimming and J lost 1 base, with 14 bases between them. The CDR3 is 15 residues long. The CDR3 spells CASSRSAASNTEAFF. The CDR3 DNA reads TGTGCCAGCAGCCGTTCCGCAGCTTCGAACACTGAAGCTTTCTTT.

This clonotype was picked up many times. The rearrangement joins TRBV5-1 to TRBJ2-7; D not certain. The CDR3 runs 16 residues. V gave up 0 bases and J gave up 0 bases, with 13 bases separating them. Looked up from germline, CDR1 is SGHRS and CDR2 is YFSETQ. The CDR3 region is CASSLASPGSSYEQYF. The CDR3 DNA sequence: TGCGCCAGCAGCTTGGCCTCGCCAGGAAGCTCCTACGAGCAGTACTTC. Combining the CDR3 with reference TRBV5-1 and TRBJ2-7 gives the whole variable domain KAGVTQTPRYLIKTRGQQVTLSCSPISGHRSVSWYQQTPGQGLQFLFEYFSETQRNKGNFPGRFSGRQFSNSRSEMNVSTLELGDSALYLCASSLASPGSSYEQYFGPGTRLTVT.

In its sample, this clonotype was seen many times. In nucleotides, the CDR3 is TGCGCCAGCAGCCAGACGGGGGCTAGCGCCGACCTGAACAATGAGCAGTTCTTC. Residues: CASSQTGASADLNNEQFF. The chain is built from TRBV5-1 and TRBJ2-1; D tentatively reads TRBD1 or TRBD2 (6 bases each). CDR3 size: 18 residues. The germline V and J ends were trimmed by 4 bases and 5 bases, with 25 bases remaining between them. Germline V CDR1 and CDR2: SGHRS, YFSETQ.

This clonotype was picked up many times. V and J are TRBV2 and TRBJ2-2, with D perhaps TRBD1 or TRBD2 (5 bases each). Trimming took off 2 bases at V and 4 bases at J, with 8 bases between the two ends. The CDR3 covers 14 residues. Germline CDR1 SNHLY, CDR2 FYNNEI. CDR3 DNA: TGTGCCAGCAGTGAAATGGGGACCACCGGGGAGCTGTTTTTT. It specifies CASSEMGTTGELFF.

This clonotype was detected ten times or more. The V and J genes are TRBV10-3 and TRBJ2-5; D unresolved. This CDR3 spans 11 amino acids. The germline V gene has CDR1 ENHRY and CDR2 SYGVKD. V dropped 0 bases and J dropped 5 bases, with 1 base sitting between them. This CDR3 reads CAISESETQYF. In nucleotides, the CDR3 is TGTGCCATCAGTGAGTCGGAGACCCAGTACTTC.

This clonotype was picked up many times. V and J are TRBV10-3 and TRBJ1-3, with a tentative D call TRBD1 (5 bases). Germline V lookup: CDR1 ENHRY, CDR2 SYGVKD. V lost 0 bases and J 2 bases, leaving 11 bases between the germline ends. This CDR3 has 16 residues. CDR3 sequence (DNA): TGTGCCATCAGTGAGTCGACTCCCAGGGCTGGAAACACCATATATTTT. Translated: CAISESTPRAGNTIYF.